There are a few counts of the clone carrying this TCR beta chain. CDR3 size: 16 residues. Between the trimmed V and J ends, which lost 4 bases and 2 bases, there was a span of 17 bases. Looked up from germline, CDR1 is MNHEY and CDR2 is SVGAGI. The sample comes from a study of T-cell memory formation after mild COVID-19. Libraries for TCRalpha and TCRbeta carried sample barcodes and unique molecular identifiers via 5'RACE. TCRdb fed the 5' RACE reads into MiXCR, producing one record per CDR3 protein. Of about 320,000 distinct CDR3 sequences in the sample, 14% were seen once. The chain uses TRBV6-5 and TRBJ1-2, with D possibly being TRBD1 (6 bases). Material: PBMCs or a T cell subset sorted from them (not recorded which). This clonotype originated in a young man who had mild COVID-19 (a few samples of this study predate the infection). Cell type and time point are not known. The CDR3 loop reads CASSFYSGTGNYGYTF. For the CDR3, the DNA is TGTGCCAGCAGTTTCTACTCCGGAACAGGGAACTATGGCTACACCTTC.